This T cell receptor (beta chain) was captured by sequencing in a study of sequential checkpoint blockade in melanoma. Treatment indicated: randomized to nivolumab then ipilimumab (arm A) or the reverse (arm B). Profiled with immunoSEQ multiplex PCR; TCRdb holds only in-frame clones, not every one. The table shows approximately 9,300 clones, with less than 80% occurring only once. The CDR3 loop spans 15 amino acids. V was pared by 7 bases and J by 3 bases, with 15 bases between. The V gene's germline CDR1 is PRHDT and CDR2 FYEKMQ (reference sequence). This clonotype originated in a human donor with melanoma. The rearrangement links TRBV13 to TRBJ2-2, with no clear D. Material: CD8+ T cells sorted from blood (inferred from file names), obtained from a patient given nivolumab and ipilimumab in sequence. The CDR3 coding sequence is TGTGCCAGCACCCTAAAAGACTCGGACACCGGGGAGCTGTTTTTT. Protein product: CASTLKDSDTGELFF.